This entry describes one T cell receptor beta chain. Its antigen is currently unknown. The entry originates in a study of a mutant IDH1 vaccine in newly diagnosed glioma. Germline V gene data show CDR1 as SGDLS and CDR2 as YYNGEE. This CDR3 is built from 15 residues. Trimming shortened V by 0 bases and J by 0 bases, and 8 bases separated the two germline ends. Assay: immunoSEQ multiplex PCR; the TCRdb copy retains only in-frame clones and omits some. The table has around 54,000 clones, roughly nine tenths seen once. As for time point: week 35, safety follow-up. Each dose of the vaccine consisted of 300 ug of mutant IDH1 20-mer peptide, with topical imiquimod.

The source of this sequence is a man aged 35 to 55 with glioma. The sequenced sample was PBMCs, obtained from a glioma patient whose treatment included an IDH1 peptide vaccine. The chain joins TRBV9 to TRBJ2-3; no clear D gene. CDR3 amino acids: CASSVGFTSTDTQYF. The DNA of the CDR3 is TGTGCCAGCAGCGTAGGGTTCACTAGCACAGATACGCAGTATTTT.